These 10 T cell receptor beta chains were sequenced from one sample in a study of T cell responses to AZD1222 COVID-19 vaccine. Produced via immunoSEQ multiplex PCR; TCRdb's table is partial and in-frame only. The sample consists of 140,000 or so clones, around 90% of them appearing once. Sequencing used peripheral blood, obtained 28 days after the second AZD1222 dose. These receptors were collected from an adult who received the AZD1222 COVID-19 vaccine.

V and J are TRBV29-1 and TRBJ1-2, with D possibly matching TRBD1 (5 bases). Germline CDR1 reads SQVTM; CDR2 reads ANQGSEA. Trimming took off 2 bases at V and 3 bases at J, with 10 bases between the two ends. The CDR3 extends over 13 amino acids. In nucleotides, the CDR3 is TGCAGCGTTGAAAGGCAGGGCCACTATGGCTACACCTTC. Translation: CSVERQGHYGYTF.

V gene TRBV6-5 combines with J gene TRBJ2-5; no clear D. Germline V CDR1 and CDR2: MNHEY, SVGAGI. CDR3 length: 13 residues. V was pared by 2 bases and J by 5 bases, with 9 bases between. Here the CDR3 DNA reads TGTGCCAGCAGTTACCGTCTTCTGGAGACCCAGTACTTC. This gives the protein CASSYRLLETQYF.

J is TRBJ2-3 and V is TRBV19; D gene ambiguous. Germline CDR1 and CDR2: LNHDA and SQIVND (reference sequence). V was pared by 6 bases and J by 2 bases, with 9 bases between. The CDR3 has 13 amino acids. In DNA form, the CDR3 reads TGTGCCAGTAGGAAGACCCCCACAGATACGCAGTATTTT. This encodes CASRKTPTDTQYF. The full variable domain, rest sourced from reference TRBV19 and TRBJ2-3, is DGGITQSPKYLFRKEGQNVTLSCEQNLNHDAMYWYRQDPGQGLRLIYYSQIVNDFQKGDIAEGYSVSREKKESFPLTVTSAQKNPTAFYLCASRKTPTDTQYFGPGTRLTVL.

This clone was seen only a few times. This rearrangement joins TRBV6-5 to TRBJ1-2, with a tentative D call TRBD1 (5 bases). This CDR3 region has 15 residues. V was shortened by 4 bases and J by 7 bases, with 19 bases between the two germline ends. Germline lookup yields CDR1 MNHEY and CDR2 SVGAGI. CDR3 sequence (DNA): TGTGCCAGCAGTTGGGCGCTGGGGGGAAAGGTTGGCTACACCTTC. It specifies CASSWALGGKVGYTF.

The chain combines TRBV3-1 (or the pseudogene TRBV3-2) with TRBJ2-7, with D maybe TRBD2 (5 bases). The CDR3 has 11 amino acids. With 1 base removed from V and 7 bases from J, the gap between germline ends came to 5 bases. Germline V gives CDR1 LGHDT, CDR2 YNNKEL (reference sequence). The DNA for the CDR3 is TGTGCCAGCAGCCAAGCGGGAGAGCAGTACTTC. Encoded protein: CASSQAGEQYF.

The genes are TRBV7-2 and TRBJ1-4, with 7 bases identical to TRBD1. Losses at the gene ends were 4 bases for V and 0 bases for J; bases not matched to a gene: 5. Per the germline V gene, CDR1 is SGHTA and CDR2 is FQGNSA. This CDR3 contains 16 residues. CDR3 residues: CASSSSQGATNEKLFF. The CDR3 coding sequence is TGTGCCAGCAGCTCAAGCCAGGGGGCAACTAATGAAAAACTGTTTTTT.

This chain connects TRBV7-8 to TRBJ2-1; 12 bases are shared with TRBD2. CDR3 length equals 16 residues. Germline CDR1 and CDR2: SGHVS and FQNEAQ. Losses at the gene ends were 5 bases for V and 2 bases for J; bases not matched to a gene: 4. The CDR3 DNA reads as TGTGCCAGCAGCCTCGGACTAGCGGGACCCTACAATGAGCAGTTCTTC. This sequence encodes CASSLGLAGPYNEQFF.

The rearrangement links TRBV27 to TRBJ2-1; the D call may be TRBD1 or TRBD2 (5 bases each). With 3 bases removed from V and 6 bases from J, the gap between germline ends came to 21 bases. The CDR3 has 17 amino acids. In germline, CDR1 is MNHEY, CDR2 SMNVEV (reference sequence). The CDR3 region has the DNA TGTGCCAGCAGTTTTTCCGTCCACGAGGGACCCTCCAATGAGCAGTTCTTC. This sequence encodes CASSFSVHEGPSNEQFF.

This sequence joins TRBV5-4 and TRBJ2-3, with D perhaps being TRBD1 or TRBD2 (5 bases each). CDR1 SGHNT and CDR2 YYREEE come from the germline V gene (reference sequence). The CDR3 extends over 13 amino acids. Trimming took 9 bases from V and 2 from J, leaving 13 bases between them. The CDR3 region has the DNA TGTGCCACCTCCCCGGGGCCCACAGATACGCAGTATTTT. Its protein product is CATSPGPTDTQYF.

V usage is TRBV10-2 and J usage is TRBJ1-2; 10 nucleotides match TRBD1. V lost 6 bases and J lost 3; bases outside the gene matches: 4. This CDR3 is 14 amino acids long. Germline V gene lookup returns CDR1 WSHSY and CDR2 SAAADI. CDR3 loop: CASRETGGYYGYTF. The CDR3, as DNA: TGCGCCAGCAGAGAGACAGGGGGCTACTATGGCTACACCTTC.